This T cell receptor (beta chain) was observed in a study of blood T cells in healthy people across ages (dated by TCRdb to between 2015 and 2017). About the study as a whole: Template switching captured roughly one uniquely barcoded TCR beta cDNA molecule per two T cells in model experiments. Donors were grouped into four age groups: young (average 16 years), middle-aged (39), aged (about 60) and long-lived (less than 85). To track age-related changes in TCR beta repertoire diversity, the study relied on deep sequencing normalized with unique cDNA molecular identifiers. To avoid experimental bias, donors of different ages were spread randomly across the sequencing lanes. Two additional independent replicas of 1 million unique cDNA reads from the same blood draw were analyzed for two donors (one aged 18 to 30 and one aged 80 or older). What the study reported, not specific to this receptor: Estimates of total diversity based on one million sequenced T cells were considered lower bounds and underestimates. Since profiling was done on bulk unsorted PBMCs, naive and antigen-experienced compartments could not be conclusively compared. A strong correlation was found between observed TCR beta diversity and the percentage of naive T cells measured by flow cytometry. Compared with the aged group, the long-lived group had more naive CD4+ T cells, fewer expanded clones and increased TCR diversity, suggesting age selection. As age increased, observed TCR beta diversity per million T cells dropped in a roughly linear way, and a significant reduction was already evident by age about 36. Because donor CMV infection status was unknown, age-related changes in expanded clonotypes were potentially confounded.

Donors were 30 to 45 systemically healthy Caucasian individuals from Russia aged 6 to 90 years. Each donor gave ten milliliters of peripheral blood, collected into EDTA-treated Vacutainer tubes. PBMCs were isolated by Ficoll-Paque density-gradient centrifugation, with at least 7 million obtained per sample. Total RNA was extracted from PBMCs with Trizol reagent, with at least 6 micrograms obtained per sample. The percentages of naive CD45RAhigh/CD27high T cells were determined by flow cytometry on a PBMC aliquot from every donor. V is shortened by 4 bases, J by 3 bases, and the region joining them spans 12 bases. The CDR3 contains 13 residues, cysteine and phenylalanine counted. The read is trimmed to its CDR3 DNA, 39 bases read in frame from base 1. The germline V gene provides CDR1 SQVTM and CDR2 ANQGSEA. Library preparation used 5' RACE. The listed sequencing device is Illumina HiSeq 2500. The second PCR ran for about 6 to 12 cycles and used a J-beta primer mix along with a sample-barcoded 5' primer. A unique molecular identifier was introduced onto each TCR beta cDNA molecule by a template-switch 5' adaptor carrying 12 random nucleotides. At least 3 million CDR3-containing paired-end reads were obtained from each sample. All of the RNA was converted into first-strand cDNA using the Mint cDNA synthesis kit, with a TRBC-specific oligonucleotide serving as the primer. After uracil-DNA glycosylase treatment, a first 18-cycle PCR used universal primers M1SS and BC2_uni_R on all cDNA. Processing in the source paper ran as follows. For normalization, 1 million high-quality reads were randomly selected from each sample, with every read carrying a distinct molecular identifier. Instead of being binned into consensus sequences, reads with shared molecular identifiers were discarded. MiTCR, with a Q25 quality threshold and the strictest error-elimination algorithm, was used for CDR3 identification, clonotype clustering and error correction. A nonparametric unseen species model using Euler transformation provided a lower-bound estimate of total TCR beta diversity. TCRdb's own reprocessing of the public reads used fastp at Q25 and MiXCR and kept productive beta chains. When rows share a CDR3 protein, they turn into one entry using the most common DNA and genes. The V and J calls, along with clone size, are taken from TCRdb and not from the paper's own processing. Here the sample has approximately 730,000 distinct CDR3 sequences; roughly 50% occur a single time. Approximately 40% of the sample rests with the top ten.

There are a few counts of this clonotype. Its antigen is still unknown. No base qualities exist here, and no much larger clone lies one base off it. Sequenced: blood. Recombination linked TRBV29-1 to TRBJ2-5; TRBD2 is possibly the D segment (6 matching bases). The TCR originated in an elderly man in good health. The CDR3 is CSVALAAEETQYF. The DNA sequence is TGCAGCGTTGCCTTAGCGGCAGAAGAGACCCAGTACTTC.